These 14 T cell receptor beta chains originate from one sample sequenced in a study of shared clonotypes between healthy human individuals (dated by TCRdb to 2019 to 2021). The library was prepared using the immunoSEQ multiplex PCR assay. Imported from immuneACCESS, the table was reduced by TCRdb to in-frame sequences with V and J called. These copies leave out some clones; in studies compared against another copy, an unresolved V gene accounts for under half, and the cause of the remainder is not known. The sample table holds approximately 460,000 clones, of which roughly three quarters were seen once. 12% of the sample is in the top ten clones. Sequencing was performed on PBMCs. The receptors were gathered from a woman in her thirties or forties in good health. Some clones in this sample may be carry-over from other donors' samples.

This rearrangement joins TRBV6-5 to TRBJ2-1; D uncertain. V was cut by 0 bases and J by 6 bases, with 9 bases left in between. CDR1 is MNHEY, CDR2 SVGAGI, per germline. The CDR3 is 14 amino acids. The CDR3 is CASSYSFGFNEQFF. CDR3 sequence (DNA): TGTGCCAGCAGTTACTCGTTTGGCTTCAATGAGCAGTTCTTC.

The CDR3 DNA follows: TGTGCCAGCAGCTCCGGGACCACTTACAATGAGCAGTTCTTC. Its protein product is CASSSGTTYNEQFF. The chain uses TRBV5-4 and TRBJ2-1, with D possibly called TRBD1 or TRBD2 (5 bases each). There are 14 residues in the CDR3. CDR1 is SGHNT, CDR2 YYREEE, per germline (reference sequence). The V gene lost 3 bases and the J gene lost 4 bases, with 11 bases spanning the gap. The full variable domain, with the rest looked up from reference TRBV5-4 and TRBJ2-1, is ETGVTQSPTHLIKTRGQQVTLRCSSQSGHNTVSWYQQALGQGPQFIFQYYREEENGRGNFPPRFSGLQFPNYSSELNVNALELDDSALYLCASSSGTTYNEQFFGPGTRLTVL.

In the case of this clone: This is likely an artifact of a read error, given a far larger clone one base away. Other DNA sequences in the same sample also yield this CDR3. The V call is TRBV6-5, the J call TRBJ2-7; D gene ambiguous. The CDR3 covers 15 residues. From germline, CDR1 is MNHEY and CDR2 SVGAGI. V gave up 7 bases and J gave up 3 bases, with 19 bases separating them. The CDR3: CASTPPSGSLYEQYF. CDR3 nucleotides: TGTGCCAGCACCCCTCCTTCCGGGTCGCTCTACGAGCAGTACTTC.

V gene TRBV5-1 combines with J gene TRBJ2-5; D ambiguous. With 6 bases removed from V and 2 bases from J, the gap between germline ends came to 8 bases. The CDR3 loop spans 12 amino acids. From germline, CDR1 is SGHRS and CDR2 YFSETQ. The DNA of the CDR3 is TGCGCCAGCACCGAAGAGCAAGAGACCCAGTACTTC. It translates to CASTEEQETQYF. Using reference TRBV5-1 and TRBJ2-5 for the parts outside the CDR3, the full variable domain is KAGVTQTPRYLIKTRGQQVTLSCSPISGHRSVSWYQQTPGQGLQFLFEYFSETQRNKGNFPGRFSGRQFSNSRSEMNVSTLELGDSALYLCASTEEQETQYFGPGTRLLVL.

The chain joins TRBV28 to TRBJ2-3; unclear D gene. Germline CDR1 reads MDHEN; CDR2 reads SYDVKM. V was shortened by 3 bases and J by 3 bases, with 4 bases between the two germline ends. The CDR3 covers 12 residues. The CDR3, as DNA: TGTGCCAGCAGTTTCCTAACAGATACGCAGTATTTT. Encoded protein: CASSFLTDTQYF. Full variable domain (outside the CDR3, taken from reference TRBV28 and TRBJ2-3): DVKVTQSSRYLVKRTGEKVFLECVQDMDHENMFWYRQDPGLGLRLIYFSYDVKMKEKGDIPEGYSVSREKKERFSLILESASTNQTSMYLCASSFLTDTQYFGPGTRLTVL.

This sequence joins TRBV2 and TRBJ1-5; TRBD1 aligns across 9 bases. Germline CDR1 and CDR2: SNHLY and FYNNEI. J was trimmed by 8 bases and V by 5 bases; bases with no gene match: 7. The CDR3 totals 14 residues. CDR3 in DNA: TGTGCCAGCAGTTCACAGGGGGCGGTTAAGCCCCAGCATTTT. Amino acids: CASSSQGAVKPQHF.

This clone was observed once. The chain carries TRBV6-6 and TRBJ2-7; the match to TRBD2 covers 7 bases. V was clipped by 0 bases and J by 7 bases; unmatched bases: 6. The CDR3 runs 14 residues. Germline V gene lookup returns CDR1 MNHNY and CDR2 SVGAGI (reference sequence). In nucleotides, the CDR3 is TGTGCCAGCAGTTACTCGATTGCAGCGGGAGAGCAGTACTTC. Protein: CASSYSIAAGEQYF.

The DNA of the CDR3 is TGTGCCAGCAGTTTAGAGGGGAGCGAGCAGTACTTC. This gives the protein CASSLEGSEQYF. The chain combines TRBV27 with TRBJ2-7; D may be TRBD1 or TRBD2 (5 bases each). Per germline, CDR1 MNHEY and CDR2 SMNVEV (reference sequence). The CDR3 runs to 12 residues. V shed 2 bases and J shed 6 bases, with 8 bases lying between them.

This clone was detected only once. The chain carries TRBV19 and TRBJ1-2; maybe TRBD1 (5 bases). The CDR3 extends over 13 amino acids. Germline V gene sequence: CDR1 LNHDA, CDR2 SQIVND (reference sequence). Trimming removed 6 bases from V and 2 bases from J, with 10 bases in between. The DNA of the CDR3 is TGTGCCAGTAGACCTCGGGGGAACTATGGCTACACCTTC. Residues: CASRPRGNYGYTF.

The chain couples TRBV28 to TRBJ1-2, with TRBD1 as a possible D gene (5 bases). The germline V gene has CDR1 MDHEN and CDR2 SYDVKM. Trimming removed 5 bases at V and 0 bases at J, with 7 bases between. The CDR3 is made up of 13 amino acids. The CDR3 here is CASSRGPNYGYTF. CDR3 nucleotide sequence: TGTGCCAGCAGTCGGGGACCTAACTATGGCTACACCTTC.

This chain links TRBV5-1 with TRBJ1-2; TRBD1 might be the D (5 bases). Deletions cut 0 bases from V and 4 bases from J, with 7 bases between. The germline gives CDR1 SGHRS, CDR2 YFSETQ. The CDR3 covers 13 residues. The CDR3 protein is CASSLADSYGYTF. CDR3 DNA sequence: TGCGCCAGCAGCTTGGCCGACAGCTATGGCTACACCTTC.

This chain joins TRBV27 and TRBJ1-1, with unresolved D. Germline CDR1 MNHEY, CDR2 SMNVEV (reference sequence). Trimming removed 7 bases at V and 4 bases at J, with 16 bases between. This CDR3 comprises 14 residues. CDR3 DNA: TGTGCCAGCACCCCGGTGGCCTCCGTCACTGAAGCTTTCTTT. Translated, it gives CASTPVASVTEAFF.

V gene TRBV9 combines with J gene TRBJ1-3; a weak D match, TRBD1 (5 bases). With 0 bases removed from V and 1 base from J, the gap between germline ends came to 14 bases. The CDR3 is 17 amino acids. Germline values: CDR1 SGDLS, CDR2 YYNGEE. CDR3 amino acids: CASSVDPGRPSGNTIYF. CDR3 DNA: TGTGCCAGCAGCGTAGACCCAGGGAGGCCATCTGGAAACACCATATATTTT. The variable domain in full, with the rest retrieved from reference TRBV9 and TRBJ1-3, is DSGVTQTPKHLITATGQRVTLRCSPRSGDLSVYWYQQSLDQGLQFLIQYYNGEERAKGNILERFSAQQFPDLHSELNLSSLELGDSALYFCASSVDPGRPSGNTIYFGEGSWLTVV.

CDR3: CSVALGLLGLREQYF. CDR3 DNA sequence: TGCAGCGTAGCCTTAGGGCTTCTCGGGCTTAGGGAGCAGTACTTC. The J gene is TRBJ2-7, the V gene TRBV29-1, with D unclear. This CDR3 has 15 residues. The V end lost 6 bases, the J end lost 7 bases, and 25 bases lay between the germline ends. Germline loops: CDR1 SQVTM, CDR2 ANQGSEA.